This TCR beta chain came from a study of shared clonotypes between healthy human individuals. Profiling relied on immunoSEQ multiplex PCR, and the TCRdb table lists in-frame clones only, not all of them. There are roughly 680,000 clones in the sample; roughly 72% occur only once, and over 1.5% lies in the top ten. Trimming pared 3 bases from V and 5 bases from J, leaving 19 bases between. Germline assignment: CDR1 KGHSH and CDR2 LQKENI. This CDR3 contains 16 residues. V is TRBV18 and J is TRBJ1-1, with D unclear. The sample taken for sequencing was memory CD4+ T cells sorted from blood. The subset was: CD45RA-negative fraction. This TCR came from a woman aged 25 to 45 in good health. CDR3 DNA sequence: TGTGCCAGCTCACCGCGCCGGGATCCTAGGACGACTGAAGCTTTCTTT. This encodes CASSPRRDPRTTEAFF.